This TCR beta chain appears in the sequencing data of a study of T cell repertoires in cytomegalovirus infection. This clonotype has more than one count but fewer than ten. Its antigen is not identified. TCRdb called the reads again in MiXCR, with one record for every CDR3 protein. The top ten clones hold 48% of a sample with approximately 600,000 distinct CDR3 sequences, approximately 40% of them seen once. Study-wide results and limits: Cumulative frequency of public TCR beta families picked out carriers of CMV plus the relevant HLA.

This TCR was sampled from a human donor in good health (CMV status not recorded). Some clones in this sample may be carry-over from other donors' samples. This specimen was cultured PBMCs, taken from culture after CMV antigen stimulation.

The CDR3 DNA follows: TGTGCTAGTGGTTTGCCCCTAGAAGGTGAGCAGTTCTTC. It translates to CASGLPLEGEQFF. This chain connects TRBV12-5 to TRBJ2-1; D gene uncertain. CDR3 length equals 13 residues. The V end was cut by 2 bases, the J end by 9 bases, with 11 bases between. Germline CDR1 LGHNT, CDR2 FRNRAP.